What follows is one T cell receptor (beta chain) and its context. The data were produced by immunoSEQ multiplex PCR, yet TCRdb's version contains in-frame clones alone and is incomplete. The data show 150,000 to 200,000 clones, with 81% seen just once and approximately 10% held by the top ten. This sample is drawn from a study of blood T cell repertoires in COVID-19. Study at large: Whether acute or convalescent, the COVID-19 samples came from the United States, Italy and Spain.

This CDR3 is 13 amino acids long. Germline lookup yields CDR1 SQVTM and CDR2 ANQGSEA. Sequenced: peripheral blood. V and J are TRBV29-1 and TRBJ2-1; the D call may be TRBD1 or TRBD2 (5 bases each). The TCR comes from a man between 60 and 75 years old with active or convalescent COVID-19. The CDR3 loop reads CTAGPRLQDEQFF. The CDR3 DNA is TGCACCGCGGGCCCGCGCTTACAGGATGAGCAGTTCTTC.